This T cell receptor (beta chain) was captured by sequencing in a study of shared clonotypes between healthy human individuals. General observations from the study: In a handful of donors, around 5% of naive CD4 clonotypes appeared in common.

In the case of this clone: Its specificity is not known.

This CDR3 region has 16 residues. Germline assignment: CDR1 ENHRY and CDR2 SYGVKD. V lost 0 bases and J lost 7, with 16 bases in between. An even split of each subset's genomic DNA across several immunoSEQ plates was performed. Method: immunoSEQ multiplex PCR; TCRdb's copy keeps in-frame clones and lacks some. The profile covers 2.3 million or so clones, with 80% to 95% appearing a single time and 0.3% to 0.4% taken by the ten largest. This clonotype was sampled from a man between 18 and 35 years old in good health. Some clones in this sample may be carry-over from other donors' samples. The sample taken for sequencing was naive CD4+ T cells from PBMCs. Sample subset: CD45RA+ positively selected. The chain recombines TRBV10-3 with TRBJ1-5, with a weak D call TRBD1 (6 bases). CDR3 nucleotide sequence: TGTGCCATCAGTGAGTCATCACAGGGTACAGCCCAGCCCCAGCATTTT. It translates to CAISESSQGTAQPQHF.